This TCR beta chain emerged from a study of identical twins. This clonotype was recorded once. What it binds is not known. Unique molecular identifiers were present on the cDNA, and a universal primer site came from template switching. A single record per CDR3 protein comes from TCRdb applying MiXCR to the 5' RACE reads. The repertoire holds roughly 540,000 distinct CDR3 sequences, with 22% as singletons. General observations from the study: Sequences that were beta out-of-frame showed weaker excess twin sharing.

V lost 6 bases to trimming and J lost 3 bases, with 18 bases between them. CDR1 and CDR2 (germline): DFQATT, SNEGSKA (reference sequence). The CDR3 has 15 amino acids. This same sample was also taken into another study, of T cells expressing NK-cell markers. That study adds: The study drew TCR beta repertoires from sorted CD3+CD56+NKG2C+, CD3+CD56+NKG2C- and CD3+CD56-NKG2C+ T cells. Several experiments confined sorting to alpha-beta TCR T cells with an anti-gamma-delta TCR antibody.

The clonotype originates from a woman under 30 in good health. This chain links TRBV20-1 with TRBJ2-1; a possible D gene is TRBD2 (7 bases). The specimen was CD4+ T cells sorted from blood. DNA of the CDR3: TGCAGTGCGGAGAGACGGGGGGCCGGCTACAATGAGCAGTTCTTC. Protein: CSAERRGAGYNEQFF.